The next 8 T cell receptor beta chains were all read from a single sample in a study of response to subunit inactivated influenza vaccine. TCRdb re-derived calls from the RT-PCR reads in MiXCR, one entry per CDR3 protein. Here the sample spans some 800,000 distinct CDR3 sequences, 21% being singletons. Material: PBMCs from blood, obtained roughly 5 days after vaccination. These receptors originate from a man aged 50-59 years who received an inactivated influenza vaccine.

This clonotype was seen a single time. This may arise from a read error, as a much more abundant clone is one base away. This chain links TRBV5-1 with TRBJ2-2, with D maybe TRBD1 (5 bases). CDR3 size: 16 residues. CDR1 and CDR2 from the germline V gene are SGHRS and YFSETQ. CDR3 DNA: TGCGCCATCAGCCTCCAGACAGTCTCGAACACCGGGGAGCTGTTTTTT. This codes for CAISLQTVSNTGELFF. Full variable domain (remainder filled in from reference TRBV5-1 and TRBJ2-2): KAGVTQTPRYLIKTRGQQVTLSCSPISGHRSVSWYQQTPGQGLQFLFEYFSETQRNKGNFPGRFSGRQFSNSRSEMNVSTLELGDSALYLCAISLQTVSNTGELFFGEGSRLTVL.

The chain joins TRBV3-1 to TRBJ2-7, with 11 bases lining up with TRBD1. The V gene's germline CDR1 is LGHDT and CDR2 YNNKEL (reference sequence). The CDR3 loop spans 14 amino acids. With V trimmed by 3 bases and J by 5 bases, 3 bases remained unmatched. CDR3 amino acids: CASSQRTGGHEQYF. Here the CDR3 DNA reads TGTGCCAGCAGCCAGCGGACAGGGGGCCACGAGCAGTACTTC.

There are a few counts of this clonotype. The chain carries TRBV10-3 and TRBJ2-7; D is undetermined. The length of the CDR3 is 12 residues. CDR1 is ENHRY, CDR2 SYGVKD, per germline. Trimming pared 4 bases from V and 4 bases from J, leaving 8 bases between. CDR3: CAISAALYEQYF. The CDR3 DNA sequence: TGTGCCATCAGTGCAGCTCTATACGAGCAGTACTTC.

This clonotype was seen a handful of times. CDR3 sequence: CASSQGGSSNEKLFF. The DNA of the CDR3 is TGTGCCAGCAGCCAGGGGGGGAGCTCTAATGAAAAACTGTTTTTT. The rearrangement uses TRBV7-9 and TRBJ1-4; 7 bases map to TRBD1. From germline, CDR1 is SEHNR and CDR2 FQNEAQ (reference sequence). The CDR3 totals 15 residues. J lost 3 bases, V lost 5 bases, and 6 bases had no gene match. The full variable domain, completed using reference TRBV7-9 and TRBJ1-4, is DTGVSQNPRHKITKRGQNVTFRCDPISEHNRLYWYRQTLGQGPEFLTYFQNEAQLEKSRLLSDRFSAERPKGSFSTLEIQRTEQGDSAMYLCASSQGGSSNEKLFFGSGTQLSVL.

This chain uses TRBV5-4 with TRBJ2-2; 8 bases fit TRBD1. The CDR3 contains 16 residues. Per germline, CDR1 SGHNT and CDR2 YYREEE (reference sequence). V was pared by 0 bases and J by 5 bases, with 6 bases of the junction left unmatched. CDR3 protein: CASSLAGRGRTGELFF. The CDR3 bases are TGTGCCAGCAGCTTGGCAGGCAGGGGGCGAACCGGGGAGCTGTTTTTT. The full variable domain, in which reference TRBV5-4 and TRBJ2-2 provide the parts outside the CDR3, is ETGVTQSPTHLIKTRGQQVTLRCSSQSGHNTVSWYQQALGQGPQFIFQYYREEENGRGNFPPRFSGLQFPNYSSELNVNALELDDSALYLCASSLAGRGRTGELFFGEGSRLTVL.

The chain carries TRBV20-1 and TRBJ2-2, with 7 nucleotides matching TRBD1. CDR3 length: 16 residues. Germline V gene sequence: CDR1 DFQATT, CDR2 SNEGSKA (reference sequence). J gave up 5 bases and V 4 bases, and 13 bases lay outside the gene matches. The CDR3 sequence: CSANPDRRRETGELFF. The CDR3 DNA sequence: TGCAGTGCTAACCCGGACAGGAGGAGAGAAACCGGGGAGCTGTTTTTT.

This clonotype was counted between two and nine times. The rearrangement links TRBV7-2 to TRBJ2-7, with D perhaps matching TRBD1 (6 bases). The CDR3 is made up of 17 amino acids. The germline gives CDR1 SGHTA, CDR2 FQGNSA. The V end lost 5 bases, the J end lost 3 bases, and 23 bases lay between the germline ends. CDR3 nucleotides: TGTGCCAGCAGCGCTGCAAGACGGATTGGGGGCAACTACGAGCAGTACTTC. Translated: CASSAARRIGGNYEQYF.

This chain links TRBV20-1 with TRBJ2-3; no firm D call. Between the trimmed V and J ends, which lost 2 bases and 6 bases, there was a span of 18 bases. Germline CDR1 DFQATT, CDR2 SNEGSKA (reference sequence). The CDR3 runs to 15 residues. The CDR3, as DNA: TGCAGTGCTAGATACAATCAGTTCAGAGGTGATACGCAGTATTTT. This gives the protein CSARYNQFRGDTQYF.